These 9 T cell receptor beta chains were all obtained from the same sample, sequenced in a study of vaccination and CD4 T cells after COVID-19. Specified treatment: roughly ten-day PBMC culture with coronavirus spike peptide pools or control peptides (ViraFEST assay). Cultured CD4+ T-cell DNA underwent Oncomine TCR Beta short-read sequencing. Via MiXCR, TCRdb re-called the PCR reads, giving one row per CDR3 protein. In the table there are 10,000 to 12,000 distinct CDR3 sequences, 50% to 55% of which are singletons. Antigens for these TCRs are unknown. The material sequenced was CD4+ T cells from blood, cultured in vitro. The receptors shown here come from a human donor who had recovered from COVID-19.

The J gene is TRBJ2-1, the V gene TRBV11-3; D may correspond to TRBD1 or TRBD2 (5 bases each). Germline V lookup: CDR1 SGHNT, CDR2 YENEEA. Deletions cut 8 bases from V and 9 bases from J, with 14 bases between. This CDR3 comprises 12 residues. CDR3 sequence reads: CASGRDAVEQFF. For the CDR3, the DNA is TGTGCCAGCGGCCGGGACGCCGTTGAGCAGTTCTTC.

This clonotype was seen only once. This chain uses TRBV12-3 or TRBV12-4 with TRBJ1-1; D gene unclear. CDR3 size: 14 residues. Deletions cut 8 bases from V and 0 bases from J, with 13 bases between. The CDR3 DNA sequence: TGTGCCAGCGCGCGTGGGCAGGTGAACACTGAAGCTTTCTTT. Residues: CASARGQVNTEAFF.

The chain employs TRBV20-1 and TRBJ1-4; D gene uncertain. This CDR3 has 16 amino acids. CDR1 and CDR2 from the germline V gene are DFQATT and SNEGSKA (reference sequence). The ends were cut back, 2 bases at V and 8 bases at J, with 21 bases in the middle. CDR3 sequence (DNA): TGCAGTGCTAGACCCTTGCCTCCTCGGGTAGTAGAAAAACTGTTTTTT. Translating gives CSARPLPPRVVEKLFF.

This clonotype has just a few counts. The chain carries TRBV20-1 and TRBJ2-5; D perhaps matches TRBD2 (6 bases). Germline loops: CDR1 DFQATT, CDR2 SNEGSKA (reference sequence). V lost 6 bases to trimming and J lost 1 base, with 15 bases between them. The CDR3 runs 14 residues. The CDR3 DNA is TGCAGTGCCAAATTTGGAGGGATCCAAGAGACCCAGTACTTC. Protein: CSAKFGGIQETQYF.

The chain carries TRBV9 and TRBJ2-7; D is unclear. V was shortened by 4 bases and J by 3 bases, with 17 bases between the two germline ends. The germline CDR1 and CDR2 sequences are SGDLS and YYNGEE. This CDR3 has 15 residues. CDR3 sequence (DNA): TGTGCCAGCAGCCCCCCGGTAAAAAGATACTACGAGCAGTACTTC. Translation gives CASSPPVKRYYEQYF.

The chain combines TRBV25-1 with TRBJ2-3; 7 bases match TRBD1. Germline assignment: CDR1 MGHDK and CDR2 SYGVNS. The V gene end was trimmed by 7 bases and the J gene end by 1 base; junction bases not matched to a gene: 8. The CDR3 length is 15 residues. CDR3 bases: TGTGCCAGCAAAGGTCAAGGGGGCGGCACAGATACGCAGTATTTT. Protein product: CASKGQGGGTDTQYF.

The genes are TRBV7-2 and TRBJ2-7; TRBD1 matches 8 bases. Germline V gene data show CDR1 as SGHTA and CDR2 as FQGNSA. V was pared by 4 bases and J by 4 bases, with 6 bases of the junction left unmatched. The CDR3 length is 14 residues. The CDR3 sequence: CASSWGRGQYEQYF. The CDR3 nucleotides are TGTGCCAGCAGCTGGGGCAGGGGGCAGTACGAGCAGTACTTC.

CDR3 amino acids: CASSLGPTTGIETQYF. In DNA, the CDR3 is TGTGCCAGCAGCCTAGGGCCAACGACAGGGATTGAGACCCAGTACTTC. The chain links TRBV11-2 to TRBJ2-5, with TRBD1 matching over 7 bases. The trim removed 5 bases at V and 5 bases at J, leaving 14 bases unmatched. CDR1 and CDR2 (germline): SGHAT, FQNNGV. The CDR3 has 16 residues. The full variable domain, with the rest looked up from reference TRBV11-2 and TRBJ2-5, is EAGVAQSPRYKIIEKRQSVAFWCNPISGHATLYWYQQILGQGPKLLIQFQNNGVVDDSQLPKDRFSAERLKGVDSTLKIQPAKLEDSAVYLCASSLGPTTGIETQYFGPGTRLLVL.

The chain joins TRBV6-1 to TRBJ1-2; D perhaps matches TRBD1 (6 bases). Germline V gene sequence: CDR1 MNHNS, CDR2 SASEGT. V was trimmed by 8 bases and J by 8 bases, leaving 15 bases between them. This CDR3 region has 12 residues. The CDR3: CASGGKGWGYTF. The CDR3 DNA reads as TGTGCCAGCGGGGGCAAAGGGTGGGGCTACACCTTC.